This record looks at one TCR beta chain sequence and its context. Antigen: not known. The data originate from a study of cytomegalovirus exposure and HLA in healthy donors. Study outcomes and limitations: Reports indicated that the classifier achieved high specificity and sensitivity in diagnosing cytomegalovirus status. Within an earlier analysis, most TCR beta V segments proved productive either about 90% or about 30% of the time.

Each donor's status was that of a healthy bone marrow donor. The CDR3 has 17 amino acids. The germline gives CDR1 ENHRY, CDR2 SYGVKD. Between the trimmed V and J ends, which lost 2 bases and 4 bases, there was a span of 20 bases. The primer mix had 60 Vbeta and 13 Jbeta primers. TCRdb keeps only in-frame clones here, not all; method: immunoSEQ multiplex PCR. The sample contains about 160,000 clones, 82% of which appear only once. Sequenced material: PBMCs. V usage is TRBV10-3 and J usage is TRBJ1-2; D is possibly TRBD1 (6 bases). The clonotype comes from a man in his fifties or sixties in good health and CMV-seropositive. CDR3 protein: CAISEPPATGISYGYTF. The DNA for the CDR3 is TGTGCCATCAGTGAGCCGCCAGCCACAGGGATCAGCTATGGCTACACCTTC.